A selection of T cell receptor beta chains follows, all from one sample in a study of control samples from healthy donors and cancer patients. TCRdb's copy holds only in-frame clones and misses some; the assay was immunoSEQ multiplex PCR. There are about 54,000 clones in the sample; around 96% occur only once, and around 1.9% lies in the top ten. What was sequenced was blood. The receptors were sampled from a woman between 25 and 40 years old in good health. The CDR3 runs from the conserved cysteine through the conserved F or W. The D gene is left open where the match is weak. Rows give clone size only sometimes, using once, few, many, or a class for an expanded clone.

D gene: -; clone size: -; V gene: TRBV2; J gene: TRBJ1-2; CDR3 protein: CASSEVPNYGYTF; CDR3 DNA: TGTGCCAGCAGTGAGGTTCCTAACTATGGCTACACCTTC
D gene: -; clone size: -; V gene: TRBV30; J gene: TRBJ1-5; CDR3 protein: CAWSVPGGYQPQHF; CDR3 DNA: TGTGCCTGGAGTGTCCCCGGCGGTTATCAGCCCCAGCATTTT
D gene: TRBD2; clone size: -; V gene: TRBV5-1; J gene: TRBJ2-2; CDR3 protein: CASSLRTSADTGELFF; CDR3 DNA: TGCGCCAGCAGCCTTAGGACTAGCGCAGACACCGGGGAGCTGTTTTTT
D gene: TRBD2; clone size: -; V gene: TRBV7-9; J gene: TRBJ2-1; CDR3 protein: CASSLSRGGINEQFF; CDR3 DNA: TGTGCCAGCAGCTTATCGCGGGGGGGCATCAATGAGCAGTTCTTC
D gene: -; clone size: -; V gene: TRBV18; J gene: TRBJ2-7; CDR3 protein: CASSPLTGYEQYF; CDR3 DNA: TGTGCCAGCTCACCTTTGACAGGCTACGAGCAGTACTTC
D gene: -; clone size: -; V gene: TRBV6-1; J gene: TRBJ1-2; CDR3 protein: CASSERRNYGYTF; CDR3 DNA: TGTGCCAGCAGTGAAAGACGAAACTATGGCTACACCTTC
D gene: -; clone size: -; V gene: TRBV7-9; J gene: TRBJ2-3; CDR3 protein: CASSSRIDFSTDTQYF; CDR3 DNA: TGTGCCAGCAGCTCCAGAATAGATTTTAGCACAGATACGCAGTATTTT
D gene: -; clone size: -; V gene: TRBV12-1; J gene: TRBJ2-5; CDR3 protein: CASSFCLKKVGDRGKTQYF; CDR3 DNA: TGTGCCAGCAGCTTTTGTTTGAAGAAGGTCGGGGACAGGGGAAAGACCCAGTACTTC
D gene: TRBD1; clone size: -; V gene: TRBV6-5; J gene: TRBJ1-2; CDR3 protein: CAGRTGGDYGYTF; CDR3 DNA: TGTGCCGGACGGACAGGGGGCGACTATGGCTACACCTTC
D gene: -; clone size: -; V gene: TRBV28; J gene: TRBJ1-1; CDR3 protein: CASLRNTEAFF; CDR3 DNA: TGTGCCAGCCTGAGGAACACTGAAGCTTTCTTT
D gene: TRBD1; clone size: -; V gene: TRBV30; J gene: TRBJ1-6; CDR3 protein: CAWSRDSSYNSPLHF; CDR3 DNA: TGTGCCTGGAGCCGGGACAGCTCCTATAATTCACCCCTCCACTTT
D gene: TRBD2; clone size: -; V gene: TRBV19; J gene: TRBJ2-1; CDR3 protein: CASSIGGRRYNEQFF; CDR3 DNA: TGTGCCAGTAGTATCGGCGGGAGAAGGTACAATGAGCAGTTCTTC
D gene: -; clone size: -; V gene: TRBV28; J gene: TRBJ1-2; CDR3 protein: CASSQNLDKERHYGYTF; CDR3 DNA: TGTGCCAGCAGTCAAAACTTGGACAAGGAACGGCACTATGGCTACACCTTC
D gene: -; clone size: -; V gene: TRBV9; J gene: TRBJ1-1; CDR3 protein: CASSAALTLTEAFF; CDR3 DNA: TGTGCCAGCAGCGCCGCTTTGACTCTCACTGAAGCTTTCTTT
D gene: -; clone size: once; V gene: TRBV12-5; J gene: TRBJ1-2; CDR3 protein: CASGLPQGGYTF; CDR3 DNA: TGTGCTAGTGGTTTGCCGCAGGGGGGCTACACCTTC
D gene: TRBD1; clone size: -; V gene: TRBV6-1; J gene: TRBJ1-4; CDR3 protein: CASSEYWTGGEKLFF; CDR3 DNA: TGTGCCAGCAGTGAATATTGGACAGGGGGGGAAAAACTGTTTTTT
D gene: -; clone size: -; V gene: TRBV5-4; J gene: TRBJ2-5; CDR3 protein: CASSLVSGLGQETQYF; CDR3 DNA: TGTGCCAGCAGCTTGGTCTCAGGGTTGGGCCAAGAGACCCAGTACTTC
D gene: -; clone size: -; V gene: TRBV28; J gene: TRBJ1-3; CDR3 protein: CASSFEGAGNTIYF; CDR3 DNA: TGTGCCAGCAGTTTTGAGGGGGCTGGAAACACCATATATTTT
D gene: -; clone size: -; V gene: TRBV6-2/TRBV6-3; J gene: TRBJ2-7; CDR3 protein: CASSYGLGSYEQYF; CDR3 DNA: TGTGCCAGCAGTTACGGGTTGGGCTCCTACGAGCAGTACTTC
D gene: TRBD2; clone size: -; V gene: TRBV15; J gene: TRBJ2-2; CDR3 protein: CATSHLKGLANTGELFF; CDR3 DNA: TGTGCCACCAGCCACTTAAAGGGACTAGCGAACACCGGGGAGCTGTTTTTT
D gene: TRBD1; clone size: -; V gene: TRBV10-3; J gene: TRBJ1-1; CDR3 protein: CAINRQGLNTEAFF; CDR3 DNA: TGTGCCATCAATAGACAGGGGTTGAACACTGAAGCTTTCTTT
D gene: -; clone size: -; V gene: TRBV27; J gene: TRBJ1-3; CDR3 protein: CASSLEGTSGNTIYF; CDR3 DNA: TGTGCCAGCAGTTTGGAGGGGACCTCTGGAAACACCATATATTTT
D gene: TRBD2; clone size: -; V gene: TRBV3-1/TRBV3-2; J gene: TRBJ2-1; CDR3 protein: CASSQAGTSGREQFF; CDR3 DNA: TGTGCCAGCAGCCAAGCGGGGACTAGCGGTCGGGAGCAGTTCTTC
D gene: -; clone size: once; V gene: TRBV5-4; J gene: TRBJ1-4; CDR3 protein: CASKPQGNEKLFF; CDR3 DNA: TGTGCCAGCAAGCCCCAGGGAAATGAAAAACTGTTTTTT
D gene: TRBD2; clone size: -; V gene: TRBV2; J gene: TRBJ2-7; CDR3 protein: CASRMFSGRPYEQYF; CDR3 DNA: TGTGCCAGCAGGATGTTTAGCGGGAGGCCCTACGAGCAGTACTTC
D gene: TRBD2; clone size: -; V gene: TRBV6-6; J gene: TRBJ2-2; CDR3 protein: CASRTGGPTGELFF; CDR3 DNA: TGTGCCAGCAGGACGGGGGGTCCGACCGGGGAGCTGTTTTTT
D gene: TRBD1; clone size: -; V gene: TRBV4-1; J gene: TRBJ2-3; CDR3 protein: CASSQVFGQGRADTQYF; CDR3 DNA: TGCGCCAGCAGCCAAGTTTTCGGACAGGGGAGAGCAGATACGCAGTATTTT
D gene: TRBD2; clone size: -; V gene: TRBV3-1/TRBV3-2; J gene: TRBJ2-3; CDR3 protein: CASSQEFLSASGRADTQYF; CDR3 DNA: TGTGCCAGCAGCCAAGAATTTCTTTCAGCTAGCGGGAGGGCAGATACGCAGTATTTT
D gene: -; clone size: -; V gene: TRBV6-2/TRBV6-3; J gene: TRBJ1-5; CDR3 protein: CASSYSVQPQHF; CDR3 DNA: TGTGCCAGCAGTTACTCGGTGCAGCCCCAGCATTTT
D gene: -; clone size: once; V gene: TRBV15; J gene: TRBJ1-1; CDR3 protein: CATSTPDNTEAFF; CDR3 DNA: TGTGCCACCAGCACCCCCGATAACACTGAAGCTTTCTTT
D gene: -; clone size: -; V gene: TRBV6-6; J gene: TRBJ1-5; CDR3 protein: CASSHGRQNQPQHF; CDR3 DNA: TGTGCCAGCAGTCACGGCAGACAAAATCAGCCCCAGCATTTT